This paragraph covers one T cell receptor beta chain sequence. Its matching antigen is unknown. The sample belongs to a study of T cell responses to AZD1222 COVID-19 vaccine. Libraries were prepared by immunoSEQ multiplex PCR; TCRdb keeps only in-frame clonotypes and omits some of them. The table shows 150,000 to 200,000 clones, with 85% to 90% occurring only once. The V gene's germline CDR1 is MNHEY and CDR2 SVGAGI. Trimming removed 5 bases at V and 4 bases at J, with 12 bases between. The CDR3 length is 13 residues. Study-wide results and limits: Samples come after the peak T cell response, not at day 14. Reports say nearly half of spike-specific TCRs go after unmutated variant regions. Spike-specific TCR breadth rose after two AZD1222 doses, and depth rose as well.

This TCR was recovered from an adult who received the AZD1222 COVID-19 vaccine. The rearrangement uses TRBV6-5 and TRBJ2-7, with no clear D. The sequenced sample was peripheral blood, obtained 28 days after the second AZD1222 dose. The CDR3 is CASSLDVSYEQYF. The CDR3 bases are TGTGCCAGCAGTCTCGATGTCTCTTACGAGCAGTACTTC.